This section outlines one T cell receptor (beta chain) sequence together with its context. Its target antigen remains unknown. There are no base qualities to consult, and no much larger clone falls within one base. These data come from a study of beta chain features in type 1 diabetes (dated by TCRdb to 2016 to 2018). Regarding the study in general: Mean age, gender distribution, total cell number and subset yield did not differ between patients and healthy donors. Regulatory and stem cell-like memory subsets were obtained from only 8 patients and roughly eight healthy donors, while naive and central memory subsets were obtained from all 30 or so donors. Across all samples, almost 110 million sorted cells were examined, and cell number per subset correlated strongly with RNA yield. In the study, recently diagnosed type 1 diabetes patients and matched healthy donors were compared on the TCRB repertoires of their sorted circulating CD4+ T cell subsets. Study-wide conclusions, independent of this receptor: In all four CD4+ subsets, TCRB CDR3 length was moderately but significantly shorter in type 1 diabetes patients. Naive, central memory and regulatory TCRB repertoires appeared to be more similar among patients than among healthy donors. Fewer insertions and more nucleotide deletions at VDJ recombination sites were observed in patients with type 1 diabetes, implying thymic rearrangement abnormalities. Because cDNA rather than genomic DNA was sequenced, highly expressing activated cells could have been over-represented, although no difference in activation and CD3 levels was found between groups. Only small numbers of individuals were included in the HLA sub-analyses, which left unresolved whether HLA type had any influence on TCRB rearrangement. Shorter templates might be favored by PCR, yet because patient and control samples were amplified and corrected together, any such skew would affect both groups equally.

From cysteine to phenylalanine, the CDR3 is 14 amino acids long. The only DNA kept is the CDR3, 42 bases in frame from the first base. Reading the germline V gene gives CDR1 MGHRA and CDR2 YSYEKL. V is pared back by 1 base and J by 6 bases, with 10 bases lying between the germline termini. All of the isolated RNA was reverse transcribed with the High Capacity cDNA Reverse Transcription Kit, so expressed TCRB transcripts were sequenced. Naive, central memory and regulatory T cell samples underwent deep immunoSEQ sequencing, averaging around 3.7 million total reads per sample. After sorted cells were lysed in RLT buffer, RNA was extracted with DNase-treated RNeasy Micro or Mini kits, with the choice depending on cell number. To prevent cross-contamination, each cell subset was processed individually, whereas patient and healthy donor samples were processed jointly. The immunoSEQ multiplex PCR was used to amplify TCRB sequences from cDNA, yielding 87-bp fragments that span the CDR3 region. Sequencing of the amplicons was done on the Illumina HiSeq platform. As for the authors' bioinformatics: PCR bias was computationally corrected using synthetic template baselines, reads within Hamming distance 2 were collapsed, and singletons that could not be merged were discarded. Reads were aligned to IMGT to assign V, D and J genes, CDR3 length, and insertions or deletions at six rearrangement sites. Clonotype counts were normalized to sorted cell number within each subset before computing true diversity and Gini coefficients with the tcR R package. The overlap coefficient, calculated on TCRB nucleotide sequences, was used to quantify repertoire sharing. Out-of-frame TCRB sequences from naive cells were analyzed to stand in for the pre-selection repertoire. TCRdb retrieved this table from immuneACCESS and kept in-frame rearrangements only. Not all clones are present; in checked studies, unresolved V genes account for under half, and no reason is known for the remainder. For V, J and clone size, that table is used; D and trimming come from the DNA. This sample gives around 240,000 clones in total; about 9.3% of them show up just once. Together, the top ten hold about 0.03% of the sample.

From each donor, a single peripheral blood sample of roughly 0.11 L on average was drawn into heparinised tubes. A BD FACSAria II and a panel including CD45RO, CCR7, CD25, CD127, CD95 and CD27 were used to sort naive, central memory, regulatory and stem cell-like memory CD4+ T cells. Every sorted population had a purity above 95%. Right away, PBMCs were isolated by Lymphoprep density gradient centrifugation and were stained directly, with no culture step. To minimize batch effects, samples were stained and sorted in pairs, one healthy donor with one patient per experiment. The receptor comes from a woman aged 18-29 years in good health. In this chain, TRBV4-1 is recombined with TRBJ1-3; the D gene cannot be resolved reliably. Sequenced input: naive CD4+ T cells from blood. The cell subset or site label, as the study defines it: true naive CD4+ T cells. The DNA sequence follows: TGCGCCAGCAGCCAAGTACGGGTAACAAACACCATATATTTT. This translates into CASSQVRVTNTIYF.